This entry features one T cell receptor beta chain sequence. Antigen unknown. PCR involved 60 Vbeta and 13 Jbeta primers. The table came from immunoSEQ multiplex PCR; TCRdb's copy has only in-frame clones and leaves some out. The sample lists about 150,000 clones, roughly 75% occurring once. Healthy donors of bone marrow made up the group. The data are from a study of cytomegalovirus exposure and HLA in healthy donors. Study-wide results and limits: Previously analyzed data showed that most TCR beta V segments were productive at a frequency of about 90% or about 30%.

Between the trimmed V and J ends, which lost 5 bases and 4 bases, there was a span of 18 bases. The CDR3 is 14 amino acids. The V gene's germline CDR1 is GTSNPN and CDR2 SVGIG (reference sequence). Sample: PBMCs. J is TRBJ2-7 and V is TRBV30; D is perhaps TRBD2 (5 bases). The TCR sequence derives from a man aged 18 to 30 in good health and CMV-seronegative. The CDR3 nucleotides read TGTGCCTGGGACCCCCCGGAGAGGGAGTACGAGCAGTACTTC. Protein sequence: CAWDPPEREYEQYF.